One and the same sample provided the 28 T cell receptor beta chains below, sequenced in a study of blood T cell repertoires in COVID-19. Repertoires were generated with immunoSEQ multiplex PCR, while TCRdb's copy carries only in-frame clones and drops some. The table has fewer than 400,000 clones, approximately 89% seen once. Sequences were obtained from PBMCs or T cells enriched from blood (not recorded which). The source is a woman in her 30s who had recovered from COVID-19.

This chain uses TRBV20-1 with TRBJ1-2; D gene unclear. Germline loops: CDR1 DFQATT, CDR2 SNEGSKA (reference sequence). V lost 8 bases, J lost 2 bases, and 9 bases lay in between. The CDR3 sequence is 11 residues long. CDR3 DNA sequence: TGCAGTCCAGACGGGAACTATGGCTACACCTTC. Translating gives CSPDGNYGYTF.

The V gene is TRBV5-5, the J gene TRBJ1-2; TRBD1 is a possible D gene (5 bases). Per the germline V gene, CDR1 is SGHKS and CDR2 is YYEKEE (reference sequence). This CDR3 has 13 residues. Trimming removed 4 bases at V and 6 bases at J, with 13 bases between. In DNA form, the CDR3 reads TGTGCCAGCAGCCTAGGGGTCGTGGATGGCTACACCTTC. This gives the protein CASSLGVVDGYTF.

This clone was seen a single time. The chain has TRBV19 and TRBJ1-1; D ambiguous. V shed 2 bases and J shed 4 bases, with 11 bases lying between them. Germline V gives CDR1 LNHDA, CDR2 SQIVND (reference sequence). The CDR3 has 14 residues. The CDR3 sequence is CASSIIRGPTEAFF. The CDR3 DNA sequence: TGTGCCAGTAGTATAATTCGGGGTCCCACTGAAGCTTTCTTT. The full variable domain, in which reference TRBV19 and TRBJ1-1 provide the parts outside the CDR3, is DGGITQSPKYLFRKEGQNVTLSCEQNLNHDAMYWYRQDPGQGLRLIYYSQIVNDFQKGDIAEGYSVSREKKESFPLTVTSAQKNPTAFYLCASSIIRGPTEAFFGQGTRLTVV.

The rearrangement uses TRBV15 and TRBJ1-2, with TRBD1 as a possible D gene (6 bases). This CDR3 region has 16 residues. V lost 1 base to trimming and J lost 6 bases, with 18 bases between them. CDR1 LNHNV and CDR2 YYDKDF come from the germline V gene (reference sequence). CDR3 DNA: TGTGCCACCAGCAGAGGGGGCGCGGACAGAGCTAATGGCTACACCTTC. Translated, it gives CATSRGGADRANGYTF.

The chain has TRBV12-3 or TRBV12-4 and TRBJ2-5; tentatively, D is TRBD1 (6 bases). The CDR3 runs 13 residues. The germline V and J ends were trimmed by 6 bases and 1 base, with 9 bases remaining between them. This chain's CDR3 is CASRLDSQETQYF. DNA of the CDR3: TGTGCCAGCAGGTTGGACAGCCAAGAGACCCAGTACTTC.

The chain has TRBV28 and TRBJ1-2, with 9 bases lining up with TRBD1. V lost 5 bases to trimming and J lost 4 bases; unmatched junction nucleotides: 8. CDR3 length: 15 residues. Germline V gene sequence: CDR1 MDHEN, CDR2 SYDVKM. The CDR3 nucleotides are TGTGCCAGCAGTGGTCGGACAGGGGTTGTCTATGGCTACACCTTC. It translates to CASSGRTGVVYGYTF.

V is TRBV15 and J is TRBJ2-5; TRBD2 might be the D (6 bases). The CDR3 sequence is 15 residues long. The germline V and J ends were trimmed by 3 bases and 0 bases, with 11 bases remaining between them. Germline V gene data show CDR1 as LNHNV and CDR2 as YYDKDF (reference sequence). The CDR3: CATSRGSSDQETQYF. The CDR3 DNA follows: TGTGCCACCAGCAGGGGATCTAGCGACCAAGAGACCCAGTACTTC.

This chain links TRBV20-1 with TRBJ1-2; no clear D. CDR3 length: 10 amino acids. Trimming left V 6 bases short and J 6 bases short, with 8 bases between. Germline V gives CDR1 DFQATT, CDR2 SNEGSKA (reference sequence). The CDR3 loop is CSAGPHGYTF. As DNA, the CDR3 is TGCAGTGCCGGTCCCCATGGCTACACCTTC.

The chain is built from TRBV7-2 and TRBJ1-2, with 11 bases lining up with TRBD1. The CDR3 loop spans 16 amino acids. J lost 7 bases, V lost 5 bases, and 12 bases had no gene match. In germline, CDR1 is SGHTA, CDR2 FQGNSA. CDR3 sequence (DNA): TGTGCCAGCAGCCCCCAAGGTCGGGGGACAGGGGGTGGCTACACCTTC. Residues: CASSPQGRGTGGGYTF. The whole variable domain, filled in from reference TRBV7-2 and TRBJ1-2, reads GAGVSQSPSNKVTEKGKDVELRCDPISGHTALYWYRQSLGQGLEFLIYFQGNSAPDKSGLPSDRFSAERTGGSVSTLTIQRTQQEDSAVYLCASSPQGRGTGGGYTFGSGTRLTVV.

The rearrangement joins TRBV7-3 to TRBJ2-1, with TRBD2 matching over 11 bases. Germline CDR1 SGHTA, CDR2 FQGTGA. The CDR3 is made up of 19 amino acids. V was pared by 5 bases and J by 4 bases, with 16 bases of the junction left unmatched. The CDR3 spells CASSPLGTSGRVFYNEQFF. The CDR3 coding sequence is TGTGCCAGCAGCCCCCTCGGGACTAGCGGCAGGGTTTTTTACAATGAGCAGTTCTTC.

The chain uses TRBV7-8 and TRBJ2-3; weak D call: TRBD2 (6 bases). There are 15 residues in the CDR3. Looked up from germline, CDR1 is SGHVS and CDR2 is FQNEAQ. The germline V and J ends were trimmed by 1 base and 13 bases, with 21 bases remaining between them. The CDR3 DNA follows: TGTGCCAGCAGCTTAGATCGGAGGGGCCGACCCCAAGAGTATTTT. Amino acid sequence: CASSLDRRGRPQEYF.

The chain joins TRBV6-2 or TRBV6-3 to TRBJ1-5; no clear D gene. CDR1 and CDR2 (germline): MNHEY, SVGEGT. The V end lost 0 bases, the J end lost 7 bases, and 10 bases lay between the germline ends. The CDR3 runs 14 residues. DNA of the CDR3: TGTGCCAGCAGTTACTCGACCGCGGTCCAGCCCCAGCATTTT. This sequence encodes CASSYSTAVQPQHF.

The gene calls are TRBV12-3 or TRBV12-4 and TRBJ1-2; no firm D call. Deletions cut 5 bases from V and 4 bases from J, with 11 bases between. The CDR3 runs to 13 residues. The CDR3 here is CASSLNQIYGYTF. In DNA, the CDR3 is TGTGCCAGCAGTCTCAATCAGATCTATGGCTACACCTTC.

The chain links TRBV2 to TRBJ2-5; 7 bases fit TRBD1. The CDR3 has 13 amino acids. Germline V gives CDR1 SNHLY, CDR2 FYNNEI. Losses at the gene ends were 5 bases for V and 4 bases for J; bases not matched to a gene: 4. CDR3: CASSNTGVETQYF. In nucleotides, the CDR3 is TGTGCCAGCAGTAATACAGGGGTAGAGACCCAGTACTTC.

As for this clone: The germline gene is not matched at one end of the junction; a read error may be the cause. The chain is built from TRBV4-1 and TRBJ1-1; 7 nucleotides match TRBD1. Germline lookup yields CDR1 MGHRA and CDR2 YSYEKL. This CDR3 spans 15 amino acids. CDR3 region: CASRQDSQGVTEAFF. The CDR3 nucleotides read TGCGCCAGCAGACAAGATTCCCAGGGGGTGACTGAAGCTTTCTTT.

The rearrangement links TRBV12-3 or TRBV12-4 to TRBJ1-3, with D uncertain. The V end was cut by 3 bases, the J end by 5 bases, with 8 bases between. The CDR3 spans 13 residues. The CDR3 loop reads CASSFFGRNTIYF. CDR3 in DNA: TGTGCCAGCAGTTTCTTCGGTCGAAACACCATATATTTT.

The V gene is TRBV5-6, the J gene TRBJ1-1; D not certain. Per germline, CDR1 SGHDT and CDR2 YYEEEE. The CDR3 has 15 residues. V lost 0 bases, J lost 3 bases, and 12 bases lay in between. CDR3 in amino acids: CASSLVGFMDTEAFF. The DNA of the CDR3 is TGTGCCAGCAGCTTGGTCGGGTTTATGGACACTGAAGCTTTCTTT.

CDR3 in DNA: TGTGCCAGCTCACCGCAGACAGGGGCGACCTACGAGCAGTACTTC. Encoded protein: CASSPQTGATYEQYF. The chain joins TRBV18 to TRBJ2-7, with TRBD1 matching over 8 bases. J was trimmed by 2 bases and V by 3 bases; bases with no gene match: 6. Looked up from germline, CDR1 is KGHSH and CDR2 is LQKENI. The CDR3 has 15 amino acids.

In this sample, this clone turned up once. The chain carries TRBV6-5 and TRBJ1-2; D call uncertain. This CDR3 comprises 15 residues. Germline V CDR1 and CDR2: MNHEY, SVGAGI. Trimming left V 8 bases short and J 4 bases short, with 20 bases between. The CDR3 loop is CASGGLDSSPYGYTF. Here the CDR3 DNA reads TGTGCCAGCGGAGGATTGGACTCTTCTCCCTATGGCTACACCTTC.

V usage is TRBV6-5 and J usage is TRBJ2-7; the match to TRBD2 covers 10 bases. The CDR3 sequence is 15 residues long. Germline trimming cut 6 bases from V and 2 bases from J; bases unmatched to any gene: 7. Germline CDR1 and CDR2: MNHEY and SVGAGI. The CDR3 sequence: CASSLTSGAPYEQYF. CDR3 coding DNA: TGTGCCAGCAGCCTAACTAGCGGGGCCCCCTACGAGCAGTACTTC.

The chain has TRBV11-1 and TRBJ1-1, with TRBD1 identical over 7 bases. This CDR3 has 16 residues. V gave up 5 bases and J gave up 1 base; unmatched junction bases: 10. Germline V gene lookup returns CDR1 SGHAT and CDR2 FQDESV (reference sequence). The CDR3 reads CASSPMPGQQNTEAFF. CDR3 nucleotide sequence: TGTGCCAGCAGCCCCATGCCGGGACAGCAGAACACTGAAGCTTTCTTT.

This clone is a singleton in its sample. The J gene is TRBJ1-1, the V gene TRBV10-3; D is possibly TRBD1 (6 bases). Germline assignment: CDR1 ENHRY and CDR2 SYGVKD. CDR3 length equals 16 residues. Trimming took off 7 bases at V and 1 base at J, with 19 bases between the two ends. In DNA, the CDR3 is TGTGCCATCAACAGGGAGCTCTTAGCGGGGAACACTGAAGCTTTCTTT. Its protein is CAINRELLAGNTEAFF.

This rearrangement joins TRBV7-8 to TRBJ2-7; D gene uncertain. This CDR3 has 16 amino acids. The germline gives CDR1 SGHVS, CDR2 FQNEAQ. The V gene lost 1 base and the J gene lost 0 bases, with 13 bases spanning the gap. CDR3: CASSLEFRGFSYEQYF. CDR3 coding DNA: TGTGCCAGCAGCTTAGAATTCCGAGGATTCTCCTACGAGCAGTACTTC. The whole variable domain, remainder taken from reference TRBV7-8 and TRBJ2-7, is GAGVSQSPRYKVAKRGQDVALRCDPISGHVSLFWYQQALGQGPEFLTYFQNEAQLDKSGLPSDRFFAERPEGSVSTLKIQRTQQEDSAVYLCASSLEFRGFSYEQYFGPGTRLTVT.

J is TRBJ2-5 and V is TRBV7-3, with 7 bases identical to TRBD2. This CDR3 is built from 16 residues. Trimming at V came to 4 bases and at J to 7 bases, leaving 15 bases not matched to a gene. Per germline, CDR1 SGHTA and CDR2 FQGTGA. CDR3 residues: CASSSSGTMPGGTQYF. CDR3 nucleotides: TGTGCCAGCAGCTCGTCCGGGACTATGCCTGGGGGGACCCAGTACTTC. Full variable domain (rest looked up from reference TRBV7-3 and TRBJ2-5): GAGVSQTPSNKVTEKGKYVELRCDPISGHTALYWYRQSLGQGPEFLIYFQGTGAADDSGLPNDRFFAVRPEGSVSTLKIQRTERGDSAVYLCASSSSGTMPGGTQYFGPGTRLLVL.

This clone was detected only a few times. This rearrangement joins TRBV23-1 to TRBJ1-5; D might be TRBD1 (5 bases). TRBV23-1 counts as an open reading frame of uncertain function. The CDR3 sequence is 18 residues long. With 3 bases removed from V and 2 bases from J, the gap between germline ends came to 20 bases. The DNA of the CDR3 is TGCGCCAGCAGTCACACGAAGGGGCCCCGGGCGGGCAATCAGCCCCAGCATTTT. Translating gives CASSHTKGPRAGNQPQHF.

This chain connects TRBV6-2 or TRBV6-3 to TRBJ2-2, with D maybe TRBD1 (6 bases). Germline V gives CDR1 MNHEY, CDR2 SVGEGT. Trimming took off 0 bases at V and 7 bases at J, with 12 bases between the two ends. The CDR3 sequence is 15 residues long. Here the CDR3 DNA reads TGTGCCAGCAGTTACTCGGGACAACTCAGCGGGGAGCTGTTTTTT. Its translation is CASSYSGQLSGELFF.

The chain employs TRBV5-1 and TRBJ2-5, with D perhaps matching TRBD1 (6 bases). Deletions cut 2 bases from V and 4 bases from J, with 9 bases between. The CDR3 covers 13 residues. Looked up from germline, CDR1 is SGHRS and CDR2 is YFSETQ. The CDR3 coding sequence is TGCGCCAGCAGCTTTCAGGACAGAGAGACCCAGTACTTC. It yields the protein CASSFQDRETQYF. The variable domain in full, completed from reference TRBV5-1 and TRBJ2-5, reads KAGVTQTPRYLIKTRGQQVTLSCSPISGHRSVSWYQQTPGQGLQFLFEYFSETQRNKGNFPGRFSGRQFSNSRSEMNVSTLELGDSALYLCASSFQDRETQYFGPGTRLLVL.

This clone occurred a few times. V usage is TRBV7-9 and J usage is TRBJ2-7; 7 positions match TRBD1. The CDR3 consists of 15 residues. The V and J ends lost 5 bases and 0 bases, in that order; junction bases with no gene match: 7. Germline V gene sequence: CDR1 SEHNR, CDR2 FQNEAQ (reference sequence). In DNA, the CDR3 is TGTGCCAGCAGCCCCCGACAGGGTAGCTCCTACGAGCAGTACTTC. Residues: CASSPRQGSSYEQYF. The complete variable domain, with remaining parts taken from reference TRBV7-9 and TRBJ2-7, reads DTGVSQNPRHKITKRGQNVTFRCDPISEHNRLYWYRQTLGQGPEFLTYFQNEAQLEKSRLLSDRFSAERPKGSFSTLEIQRTEQGDSAMYLCASSPRQGSSYEQYFGPGTRLTVT.